The clone carrying this T cell receptor beta chain was observed many times. Its antigen is not identified. This sample is drawn from a study of response to subunit inactivated influenza vaccine. The study, taken as a whole, reports: A suggestion made by the authors is that each seasonal influenza vaccination recruits few new T cells.

The CDR3 length is 12 residues. Trimming removed 2 bases from V and 8 bases from J, with 9 bases in between. Germline loops: CDR1 SGHTA, CDR2 FQGNSA. TCRdb processed the RT-PCR reads anew with MiXCR; each CDR3 protein has one entry. Among 500,000 to 650,000 distinct CDR3 sequences listed, 7.6% were seen once. Here the sequenced sample was PBMCs from blood, taken about 24 months after vaccination. This receptor was obtained from a man in his fifties or sixties who received an inactivated influenza vaccine. This chain links TRBV7-2 with TRBJ1-1; D is perhaps TRBD1 (5 bases). The CDR3 DNA reads TGTGCCAGCAGCTTATGGGACCAGGAAGCTTTCTTT. Its translation: CASSLWDQEAFF. Full variable domain (remainder filled in from reference TRBV7-2 and TRBJ1-1): GAGVSQSPSNKVTEKGKDVELRCDPISGHTALYWYRQSLGQGLEFLIYFQGNSAPDKSGLPSDRFSAERTGGSVSTLTIQRTQQEDSAVYLCASSLWDQEAFFGQGTRLTVV.